Following are 15 T cell receptor beta chains from one sample sequenced in a study of blood T cell repertoires in COVID-19. The table came from immunoSEQ multiplex PCR; TCRdb's copy has only in-frame clones and leaves some out. This repertoire shows over 130,000 clones, roughly 85% found once; its top ten account for roughly 3.4%. The sample was peripheral blood. The receptor source for this set is an older man with acute or convalescent COVID-19.

This chain uses TRBV5-1 with TRBJ2-7, with a possible D match to TRBD2 (5 bases). V lost 0 bases to trimming and J lost 6 bases, with 10 bases between them. CDR3 length equals 13 residues. CDR1 and CDR2 from the germline V gene are SGHRS and YFSETQ. The CDR3 spells CASSLVAGREQYF. CDR3 nucleotide sequence: TGCGCCAGCAGCTTGGTGGCGGGCCGCGAGCAGTACTTC.

V usage is TRBV9 and J usage is TRBJ2-5; the D gene is possibly TRBD1 (5 bases). Germline loops: CDR1 SGDLS, CDR2 YYNGEE. V gave up 0 bases and J gave up 2 bases, with 14 bases separating them. This CDR3 is built from 16 residues. This CDR3 is CASSVAGASRQETQYF. The DNA for the CDR3 is TGTGCCAGCAGCGTAGCTGGGGCGAGTAGACAAGAGACCCAGTACTTC. The complete variable domain, with remaining parts taken from reference TRBV9 and TRBJ2-5, reads DSGVTQTPKHLITATGQRVTLRCSPRSGDLSVYWYQQSLDQGLQFLIQYYNGEERAKGNILERFSAQQFPDLHSELNLSSLELGDSALYFCASSVAGASRQETQYFGPGTRLLVL.

The chain links TRBV25-1 to TRBJ1-3; D is undetermined. The germline gives CDR1 MGHDK, CDR2 SYGVNS. Deletions cut 2 bases from V and 1 base from J, with 12 bases between. The CDR3 length is 16 residues. In DNA, the CDR3 is TGTGCCAGCAGTGAAGGTCTCAGATCTTCTGGAAACACCATATATTTT. Amino acids: CASSEGLRSSGNTIYF.

V usage is TRBV7-6 and J usage is TRBJ2-1, with D perhaps matching TRBD2 (7 bases). The V and J ends lost 5 bases and 3 bases respectively, with 14 bases between them. CDR3 length equals 15 residues. The germline gives CDR1 SGHVS, CDR2 FNYEAQ. The CDR3: CASSPSGGYYNEQFF. CDR3 DNA: TGTGCCAGCAGCCCGTCGGGGGGCTACTACAATGAGCAGTTCTTC.

The V call is TRBV4-1, the J call TRBJ2-1; 11 bases map to TRBD2. This CDR3 has 19 amino acids. The junction had 13 bases not matched to a gene; V was cut back by 3 bases and J by 3 bases. The germline V gene has CDR1 MGHRA and CDR2 YSYEKL. The CDR3 reads CASSHGLAGVGGVYNEQFF. As DNA, the CDR3 is TGCGCCAGCAGCCATGGACTAGCGGGCGTCGGAGGGGTCTACAATGAGCAGTTCTTC.

V usage is TRBV9 and J usage is TRBJ2-2; 8 bases fit TRBD1. Germline CDR1 reads SGDLS; CDR2 reads YYNGEE. This CDR3 is 16 amino acids long. Losses at the gene ends were 0 bases for V and 4 bases for J; bases not matched to a gene: 5. The CDR3 coding sequence is TGTGCCAGCAGCGTAGTCACAGGGGGAAGCACCGGGGAGCTGTTTTTT. Its translation is CASSVVTGGSTGELFF.

This sequence joins TRBV28 and TRBJ2-3; D possibly corresponds to TRBD2 (6 bases). The CDR3 extends over 17 amino acids. Looked up from germline, CDR1 is MDHEN and CDR2 is SYDVKM. Trimming shortened V by 3 bases and J by 4 bases, and 20 bases separated the two germline ends. The CDR3 region is CASSFRGTPSRPDTQYF. The CDR3 nucleotides read TGTGCCAGCAGTTTCCGCGGGACTCCTAGTCGGCCAGATACGCAGTATTTT.

The V and J genes are TRBV24-1 and TRBJ2-5; 10 bases are shared with TRBD2. Unmatched junction bases numbered 8, after V lost 3 bases and J lost 5 bases. The CDR3 runs to 16 residues. Germline V gene lookup returns CDR1 KGHDR and CDR2 SFDVKD. CDR3 nucleotides: TGTGCCACCAGTGATACCCTAGCGGGAGTACATGAGACCCAGTACTTC. It translates to CATSDTLAGVHETQYF.

This clone was recorded only once. The chain's CDR3 is CASSFRAGANVLTF. The CDR3 region has the DNA TGTGCCAGCAGCTTTAGAGCTGGGGCCAACGTCCTGACTTTC. The J gene is TRBJ2-6, the V gene TRBV7-2; D gene unclear. V dropped 3 bases and J dropped 2 bases, with 5 bases sitting between them. The germline V gene has CDR1 SGHTA and CDR2 FQGNSA. The CDR3 contains 14 residues.

J is TRBJ1-1 and V is TRBV19; no clear D. The germline CDR1 and CDR2 sequences are LNHDA and SQIVND (reference sequence). The CDR3 has 15 amino acids. V was shortened by 4 bases and J by 4 bases, with 16 bases between the two germline ends. DNA of the CDR3: TGTGCCAGTAGTACCTTGACGGGAGGGAGCACTGAAGCTTTCTTT. As protein: CASSTLTGGSTEAFF.

The chain combines TRBV6-6 with TRBJ1-1; TRBD1 matches 10 bases. The CDR3 consists of 15 residues. Germline CDR1 MNHNY, CDR2 SVGAGI (reference sequence). Germline trimming cut 7 bases from V and 1 base from J; bases unmatched to any gene: 6. The CDR3 coding sequence is TGTGCCAGCACCATTCGGGACAGGGGGAACACTGAAGCTTTCTTT. This gives the protein CASTIRDRGNTEAFF.

The J gene is TRBJ2-4, the V gene TRBV5-1; 9 bases are shared with TRBD2. Germline V lookup: CDR1 SGHRS, CDR2 YFSETQ. V lost 7 bases to trimming and J lost 6 bases; unmatched junction nucleotides: 23. This CDR3 region has 19 residues. For the CDR3, the DNA is TGCGCCAGCTCCTCGGGGGTAGCGGGAGACTCTACTAGGCGAAACATTCAGTACTTC. Translated: CASSSGVAGDSTRRNIQYF.

The chain links TRBV28 to TRBJ1-2, with 8 bases aligning to TRBD1. Germline assignment: CDR1 MDHEN and CDR2 SYDVKM. The CDR3 has 12 residues. Trimming took 8 bases from V and 4 from J; bases not matched to a gene: 3. The CDR3 region is CASSDRGYGYTF. In nucleotides, the CDR3 is TGTGCCAGCTCCGACAGGGGCTATGGCTACACCTTC.

The chain carries TRBV4-2 and TRBJ2-3; tentative D call: TRBD2 (6 bases). Germline V gene lookup returns CDR1 LGHNA and CDR2 YNFKEQ. V was trimmed by 0 bases and J by 1 base, leaving 8 bases between them. This CDR3 is built from 15 residues. CDR3 protein: CASSQDRRGTDTQYF. The CDR3 bases are TGTGCCAGCAGCCAAGATCGGAGGGGCACAGATACGCAGTATTTT.

The CDR3 spells CSVEGGGATYNEQFF. CDR3 nucleotide sequence: TGCAGCGTTGAAGGGGGGGGTGCCACCTACAATGAGCAGTTCTTC. The rearrangement links TRBV29-1 to TRBJ2-1; the match to TRBD2 covers 7 bases. Germline-derived CDR1 and CDR2 are SQVTM and ANQGSEA. J was trimmed by 2 bases and V by 1 base; bases with no gene match: 5. The CDR3 is 15 residues long.